A single sample gave rise to the 8 T cell receptor beta chains below, sequenced in a study of naive and memory T cell subsets. Two oligonucleotides, mixed equimolar, formed the beta constant-region primer covering TRBC1 and TRBC2. The ligated cDNA underwent four PCR rounds using SP2 and nested alpha and beta constant-region primers. TCRdb re-called the UMI-ligation and nested PCR reads through MiXCR, storing one row per CDR3 protein. The repertoire holds roughly 8,000 distinct CDR3 sequences, with about 30% as singletons. The sample taken for sequencing was CD8+ TEMRA cells from blood. Sample subset: effector memory re-expressing CD45RA, CD45RA+ CD27-. The source is a human donor in good health.

The rearrangement uses TRBV4-3 and TRBJ2-7; the D is unclear. V dropped 0 bases and J dropped 1 base, with 10 bases sitting between them. CDR3 length equals 15 residues. Germline V gives CDR1 LGHNA, CDR2 YSLEER. CDR3 protein: CASSQDRLGSYEQYF. As DNA, the CDR3 is TGCGCCAGCAGCCAAGACAGGTTGGGGTCCTACGAGCAGTACTTC.

The chain couples TRBV29-1 to TRBJ2-3, with D possibly TRBD1 on 5 matching bases. CDR3 length: 14 residues. The germline CDR1 and CDR2 sequences are SQVTM and ANQGSEA. The V end was cut by 3 bases, the J end by 3 bases, with 13 bases between. The DNA for the CDR3 is TGCAGCGTTGAGGATGGGGCGACGACAGATACGCAGTATTTT. This codes for CSVEDGATTDTQYF.

V and J are TRBV20-1 and TRBJ2-1; no clear D. CDR1 is DFQATT and CDR2 is SNEGSKA in the germline V gene (reference sequence). The CDR3 length is 14 residues. Trimming pared 0 bases from V and 4 bases from J, leaving 10 bases between. CDR3 residues: CSARDGPPYNEQFF. The DNA for the CDR3 is TGCAGTGCTAGAGATGGGCCTCCTTACAATGAGCAGTTCTTC.

The chain uses TRBV27 and TRBJ1-1; D unresolved. Germline V gene sequence: CDR1 MNHEY, CDR2 SMNVEV (reference sequence). CDR3 length equals 13 residues. The V and J ends lost 4 bases and 4 bases respectively, with 10 bases between them. The CDR3 DNA reads as TGTGCCAGCAGTTCAAATATGGGCACTGAAGCTTTCTTT. Amino acid sequence: CASSSNMGTEAFF.

V usage is TRBV9 and J usage is TRBJ2-3, with D possibly TRBD2 on 5 matching bases. CDR1 and CDR2 (germline): SGDLS, YYNGEE. V lost 2 bases and J 2 bases, leaving 12 bases between the germline ends. The CDR3 is 15 amino acids. CDR3 in DNA: TGTGCCAGCAGCGTCGAGGGCGGCTTCACAGATACGCAGTATTTT. Translation: CASSVEGGFTDTQYF.

The table lists this clonotype with a few counts. The rearrangement links TRBV3-1 to TRBJ1-4; D is uncertain. CDR3 length equals 14 residues. Trimming took off 0 bases at V and 10 bases at J, with 12 bases between the two ends. Germline lookup yields CDR1 LGHDT and CDR2 YNNKEL (reference sequence). The CDR3 loop reads CASSQESTLGKLFF. The CDR3 DNA reads as TGTGCCAGCAGCCAAGAATCCACCCTGGGAAAACTGTTTTTT.

The genes are TRBV6-6 and TRBJ1-6; D ambiguous. V was pared by 2 bases and J by 7 bases, with 9 bases between. Germline V gene sequence: CDR1 MNHNY, CDR2 SVGAGI (reference sequence). This CDR3 is 14 amino acids long. The CDR3 sequence: CASSYDPWNSPLHF. DNA for the CDR3: TGTGCCAGCAGTTACGACCCGTGGAATTCACCCCTCCACTTT.

This clonotype was found many times. The chain is built from TRBV12-3 or TRBV12-4 and TRBJ1-5, with no clear D. V was cut by 3 bases and J by 4 bases, with 10 bases left in between. This CDR3 is built from 14 residues. This CDR3 reads CASSFDVGNQPQHF. The DNA of the CDR3 is TGTGCCAGCAGTTTTGACGTGGGGAATCAGCCCCAGCATTTT.